The 13 T cell receptor beta chains below all came from one sample that was sequenced in a study of metastatic and nonmetastatic thyroid tumors. TCRdb reanalyzed the PCR reads via MiXCR. The table shows about 90,000 clones, with around 9.2% occurring only once. Patients had received no treatment of any kind before thyroid surgery. Sequenced: blood. The receptors shown here come from a female donor with papillary thyroid cancer or a benign thyroid nodule (not recorded which). Some clones in this sample may be carry-over from other donors' samples.

Note on this clone: A much bigger clone sits one base away, suggesting this may be a read error. Different DNA sequences within this sample yield the same CDR3. The gene calls are TRBV19 and TRBJ2-7; either TRBD1 or TRBD2 may supply D (5 bases each). Looked up from germline, CDR1 is LNHDA and CDR2 is SQIVND (reference sequence). CDR3 length: 17 residues. CDR3 sequence reads: CASSSTISRDPSYEQYF. The CDR3 DNA is TGCGCCAGTAGCTCAACTATAAGCCGGGACCCTTCCTACGAGCAGTACTTC. The whole variable domain, filled in from reference TRBV19 and TRBJ2-7, reads DGGITQSPKYLFRKEGQNVTLSCEQNLNHDAMYWYRQDPGQGLRLIYYSQIVNDFQKGDIAEGYSVSREKKESFPLTVTSAQKNPTAFYLCASSSTISRDPSYEQYFGPGTRLTVT.

Ten or more counts support this clone. This chain links TRBV10-3 with TRBJ2-7; the D call may be TRBD1 or TRBD2 (6 bases each). The CDR3 is made up of 15 amino acids. The germline V gene has CDR1 ENHRY and CDR2 SYGVKD. Trimming left V 3 bases short and J 5 bases short, with 17 bases between. The CDR3: CAISERGERGDEQYF. As DNA, the CDR3 is TGTGCCATCAGTGAAAGGGGGGAACGGGGAGACGAGCAGTACTTC.

This clone was observed at least ten times. V usage is TRBV9 and J usage is TRBJ2-1; TRBD1 agrees at 7 bases. Trimming took 1 base from V and 1 from J; bases not matched to a gene: 2. CDR1 is SGDLS and CDR2 is YYNGEE in the germline V gene. This CDR3 region has 15 residues. CDR3 bases: TGTGCCAGCAGCGTACAGGGGGAATCCTACAATGAGCAGTTCTTC. Amino acids: CASSVQGESYNEQFF.

This clone was seen a few times. The CDR3 DNA sequence: TGTGCCAGCAGCTTATCTACTAATGAAAAACTGTTTTTT. Protein product: CASSLSTNEKLFF. This chain uses TRBV7-9 with TRBJ1-4; D is unclear. Per germline, CDR1 SEHNR and CDR2 FQNEAQ (reference sequence). Trimming removed 2 bases from V and 2 bases from J, with 3 bases in between. CDR3 length: 13 amino acids.

To note about this clone: A clone one base away is much larger, so this may be a read error. The CDR3 nucleotides read TGTGCCACCGGTGATTTGCAGGCAGGGGTTTATAATTCACCCCTCCACTTT. Its translation is CATGDLQAGVYNSPLHF. V usage is TRBV24-1 and J usage is TRBJ1-6, with TRBD1 as a possible D gene (6 bases). Germline values: CDR1 KGHDR, CDR2 SFDVKD. CDR3 length equals 17 residues.

The genes are TRBV9 and TRBJ2-3; 12 nucleotides match TRBD1. V gave up 4 bases and J gave up 3 bases; unmatched junction bases: 3. This CDR3 is 15 amino acids long. Germline V gene lookup returns CDR1 SGDLS and CDR2 YYNGEE. The CDR3 DNA follows: TGTGCCAGCAGCTGGGGACAGGGGGCAACAGATACGCAGTATTTT. It is translated as CASSWGQGATDTQYF.

Many counts were recorded for this clone. V is TRBV19 and J is TRBJ2-7; weak D call: TRBD2 (5 bases). The CDR3 is made up of 13 amino acids. V was pared by 1 base and J by 4 bases, with 8 bases between. Germline V CDR1 and CDR2: LNHDA, SQIVND (reference sequence). The CDR3 DNA follows: TGTGCCAGTAGTATAGGTCCGGGGTACGAGCAGTACTTC. It translates to CASSIGPGYEQYF.

The chain links TRBV12-3 or TRBV12-4 to TRBJ2-1; the D gene could be TRBD1 or TRBD2 (5 bases each). The CDR3 contains 12 residues. Between the trimmed V and J ends, which lost 1 base and 7 bases, there was a span of 5 bases. The CDR3 DNA follows: TGTGCCAGCAGTTTAGGGGGGAATGAGCAGTTCTTC. As protein: CASSLGGNEQFF.

This clone was observed at least ten times. This chain links TRBV15 with TRBJ2-2, with 11 bases matching TRBD2. The V and J ends lost 9 bases and 3 bases, in that order; junction bases with no gene match: 6. The CDR3 consists of 15 residues. Germline V gene lookup returns CDR1 LNHNV and CDR2 YYDKDF (reference sequence). The CDR3 loop reads CATTASGGYTGELFF. The CDR3 region has the DNA TGTGCCACTACGGCTAGCGGGGGGTACACCGGGGAGCTGTTTTTT.

Comments on this clone: A much larger clone lies a single base off, so this may be a read error. The chain's CDR3 is CASSSGEMNEQFF. The CDR3 nucleotides read TGTGCCAGCAGCTCGGGGGAAATGAATGAGCAGTTCTTC. This sequence joins TRBV5-6 and TRBJ2-1; D may be TRBD2 (6 bases). CDR1 and CDR2 (germline): SGHDT, YYEEEE. CDR3 length: 13 amino acids. Trimming took 3 bases from V and 7 from J, leaving 11 bases between them.

The chain joins TRBV25-1 to TRBJ2-5; 8 nucleotides agree with TRBD2. This CDR3 is built from 19 residues. Trimming took 5 bases from V and 5 from J; bases not matched to a gene: 22. Germline V CDR1 and CDR2: MGHDK, SYGVNS. CDR3: CASSKLGVGLVGSAETQYF. In DNA, the CDR3 is TGTGCCAGCAGTAAACTCGGGGTGGGACTAGTGGGGAGTGCGGAGACCCAGTACTTC.

This clone has a count of ten or more. The chain links TRBV24-1 to TRBJ2-7, with D perhaps TRBD1 (6 bases). V gave up 4 bases and J gave up 4 bases, with 10 bases separating them. The CDR3 runs to 13 residues. Germline values: CDR1 KGHDR, CDR2 SFDVKD. This chain's CDR3 is CATSDPDRYEQYF. In DNA form, the CDR3 reads TGTGCCACCAGTGACCCCGACAGGTACGAGCAGTACTTC.

This clone appeared many times. The chain links TRBV30 to TRBJ2-7, with 12 bases identical to TRBD2. Per the germline V gene, CDR1 is GTSNPN and CDR2 is SVGIG (reference sequence). Losses at the gene ends were 8 bases for V and 4 bases for J; bases not matched to a gene: 6. The CDR3 consists of 13 residues. CDR3 nucleotide sequence: TGTGCCGGGACTCTAGCGGGGGGGTACGAGCAGTACTTC. Translating gives CAGTLAGGYEQYF.